This T cell receptor (beta chain) was retrieved from a study of T cell repertoires in ileal Crohn's disease. Each sample's TCRB immunosequencing used around 510 nanograms of biopsy DNA. Sequencing used immunoSEQ multiplex PCR; TCRdb keeps in-frame clones, though not all of them. The table records roughly 4,000 clones, just under 80% of them present only once. Time point: neoterminal ileum biopsy at postoperative endoscopy, about 6 months after surgery. Trimming removed 0 bases from V and 6 bases from J; junction bases left unmatched: 2. Germline-derived CDR1 and CDR2 are GTSNPN and SVGIG (reference sequence). The CDR3 runs 13 residues.

Source material: ileal tissue. This TCR derives from an adult with Crohn's disease. The gene calls are TRBV30 and TRBJ1-2; 9 bases match TRBD1. The CDR3 DNA reads as TGTGCCTGGAGTGTGGGGACAGGGAATGGCTACACCTTC. Protein: CAWSVGTGNGYTF.